Shown below are 27 T cell receptor beta chains from a single sample sequenced in a study of CD8 T cells in Susac syndrome. RNA in amounts of about 0.45 to 1 ug was reverse transcribed with random hexamers. TCRdb re-called the immunoSEQ multiplex PCR reads through MiXCR, storing one row per CDR3 protein. The table includes 110,000 to 150,000 distinct CDR3 sequences, approximately 96% detected once. Sequenced sample: CD4+ T cells from PBMCs. These receptors originate from a human donor with Susac syndrome.

The V gene is TRBV20-1, the J gene TRBJ1-2; 7 bases match TRBD1. With V trimmed by 7 bases and J by 8 bases, 10 bases remained unmatched. The length of the CDR3 is 12 residues. The V gene's germline CDR1 is DFQATT and CDR2 SNEGSKA (reference sequence). This CDR3 is CSVRDSPGGYTF. CDR3 in DNA: TGCAGTGTAAGGGACAGCCCCGGAGGCTACACCTTC.

This clonotype is a singleton in its sample. J is TRBJ2-2 and V is TRBV19; TRBD1 agrees at 9 bases. CDR3 size: 16 residues. V dropped 4 bases and J dropped 4; count of bases not matched to a gene: 7. Germline values: CDR1 LNHDA, CDR2 SQIVND (reference sequence). This CDR3 reads CASSNRQGGSTGELFF. DNA for the CDR3: TGTGCCAGTAGTAACCGACAGGGGGGGAGCACCGGGGAGCTGTTTTTT.

The chain uses TRBV5-6 and TRBJ2-2; D perhaps matches TRBD1 (6 bases). The CDR3 has 15 amino acids. Germline CDR1 is SGHDT and CDR2 is YYEEEE. The V end was cut by 4 bases, the J end by 7 bases, with 17 bases between. The CDR3: CASSGTGRGGGELFF. The CDR3 coding sequence is TGTGCCAGCAGCGGCACAGGGCGAGGAGGCGGGGAGCTGTTTTTT.

J is TRBJ1-5 and V is TRBV20-1; possible D gene TRBD1, 5 bases. CDR1 and CDR2 (germline): DFQATT, SNEGSKA (reference sequence). The germline V and J ends were trimmed by 2 bases and 4 bases, with 12 bases remaining between them. The CDR3 contains 14 residues. For the CDR3, the DNA is TGCAGTGCTAGACTCGGGACTCTTAATCAGCCCCAGCATTTT. Encoded protein: CSARLGTLNQPQHF.

This chain joins TRBV20-1 and TRBJ2-7; D not resolved. The CDR3 has 13 residues. The ends were cut back, 6 bases at V and 0 bases at J, with 12 bases in the middle. Germline lookup yields CDR1 DFQATT and CDR2 SNEGSKA (reference sequence). CDR3 DNA: TGCAGTGCCACCTTAATGAGCTCCTACGAGCAGTACTTC. It encodes CSATLMSSYEQYF.

V is TRBV6-6 and J is TRBJ2-2, with TRBD2 identical over 7 bases. Germline CDR1 is MNHNY and CDR2 is SVGAGI (reference sequence). The CDR3 runs to 13 residues. J lost 6 bases, V lost 6 bases, and 4 bases had no gene match. CDR3 region: CASRGLDAGELFF. Here the CDR3 DNA reads TGTGCCAGCAGAGGACTAGATGCCGGGGAGCTGTTTTTT.

The chain recombines TRBV6-5 with TRBJ2-7; 7 nucleotides align to TRBD1. V trimming: 6 bases; J trimming: 3 bases; junction bases outside the gene matches: 5. The CDR3 covers 13 residues. Germline CDR1 and CDR2: MNHEY and SVGAGI. The CDR3 bases are TGTGCCAGCAGCCGGGACAGATACTACGAGCAGTACTTC. Its protein product is CASSRDRYYEQYF.

The chain is built from TRBV20-1 and TRBJ2-2; TRBD1 or TRBD2 may be the D gene (5 bases each). In germline, CDR1 is DFQATT, CDR2 SNEGSKA (reference sequence). This CDR3 is 14 amino acids long. Trimming pared 3 bases from V and 7 bases from J, leaving 15 bases between. The CDR3 bases are TGCAGTGCTAGTAACCAGGGTGGGGGCGGGGAGCTGTTTTTT. Protein: CSASNQGGGGELFF.

The chain combines TRBV20-1 with TRBJ1-3; D is unclear. The CDR3 runs 11 residues. In germline, CDR1 is DFQATT, CDR2 SNEGSKA (reference sequence). Deletions cut 5 bases from V and 0 bases from J, with 2 bases between. The CDR3 nucleotides read TGCAGTGCTCCCTCTGGAAACACCATATATTTT. Its translation is CSAPSGNTIYF.

This rearrangement joins TRBV29-1 to TRBJ2-3; 8 nucleotides agree with TRBD2. From germline, CDR1 is SQVTM and CDR2 ANQGSEA. After removal of 4 bases from V and 5 bases from J, the junction contained 20 bases not matched to a gene. The CDR3 consists of 18 residues. CDR3 sequence reads: CSVGPPGTRGYYGDTQYF. CDR3 coding DNA: TGCAGCGTTGGGCCCCCCGGGACTAGGGGGTATTATGGAGATACGCAGTATTTT.

The chain joins TRBV6-5 to TRBJ1-5; no firm D call. The CDR3 has 15 residues. CDR1 and CDR2 from the germline V gene are MNHEY and SVGAGI. V was pared by 5 bases and J by 3 bases, with 14 bases between. The CDR3 region has the DNA TGTGCCAGCAGTCGCGTAGCCACAAACAATCAGCCCCAGCATTTT. Translation gives CASSRVATNNQPQHF.

The gene calls are TRBV29-1 and TRBJ2-5; D not certain. V lost 6 bases and J 1 base, leaving 12 bases between the germline ends. The germline V gene encodes CDR1 SQVTM and CDR2 ANQGSEA. The CDR3 loop spans 13 amino acids. The CDR3 reads CSVGRLVQETQYF. CDR3 DNA: TGCAGCGTCGGCCGTTTGGTCCAAGAGACCCAGTACTTC.

This chain links TRBV18 with TRBJ1-6; TRBD1 is a possible D gene (5 bases). The germline V gene has CDR1 KGHSH and CDR2 LQKENI. Trimming removed 3 bases at V and 5 bases at J, with 8 bases between. This CDR3 has 14 amino acids. The DNA of the CDR3 is TGTGCCAGCTCACCTGACAGAAATAATTCACCCCTCCACTTT. Translation: CASSPDRNNSPLHF.

This clonotype was observed once. The V and J genes are TRBV13 and TRBJ2-5; the D is unclear. Germline CDR1 and CDR2: PRHDT and FYEKMQ (reference sequence). Trimming took 3 bases from V and 1 from J, leaving 6 bases between them. CDR3 length: 13 residues. The CDR3 protein is CASSFGLQETQYF. The CDR3, as DNA: TGTGCCAGCAGCTTTGGGCTCCAAGAGACCCAGTACTTC.

The V and J genes are TRBV12-3 or TRBV12-4 and TRBJ2-3, with D perhaps TRBD2 (5 bases). Trimming cost V 3 bases and J 5 bases, with 12 bases left between them. CDR3 size: 14 residues. The CDR3 here is CASSLRPRGDTQYF. The CDR3 DNA follows: TGTGCCAGCAGTTTGAGGCCTCGGGGAGATACGCAGTATTTT.

The chain joins TRBV3-1 to TRBJ2-3, with TRBD2 matching over 7 bases. Germline V gene lookup returns CDR1 LGHDT and CDR2 YNNKEL (reference sequence). The CDR3 runs 14 residues. V trimming: 2 bases; J trimming: 8 bases; junction bases outside the gene matches: 7. The CDR3 DNA sequence: TGTGCCAGCAGCCAAAGAGCGGGAACCGGTACGCAGTATTTT. Encoded protein: CASSQRAGTGTQYF.

The gene calls are TRBV29-1 and TRBJ1-1; no reliable D call. Germline values: CDR1 SQVTM, CDR2 ANQGSEA. Trimming removed 5 bases at V and 0 bases at J, with 7 bases between. The CDR3 runs 12 residues. CDR3 loop: CSVFAVNTEAFF. The CDR3 bases are TGCAGCGTTTTTGCGGTGAACACTGAAGCTTTCTTT.

The chain employs TRBV20-1 and TRBJ1-2; no reliable D call. V was trimmed by 0 bases and J by 6 bases, leaving 11 bases between them. The CDR3 is 13 residues long. Germline loops: CDR1 DFQATT, CDR2 SNEGSKA (reference sequence). CDR3 DNA sequence: TGCAGTGCTAGAGAGGAAAAGAAGAATGGCTACACCTTC. It translates to CSAREEKKNGYTF.

This chain uses TRBV5-4 with TRBJ2-5, with D possibly matching TRBD1 (6 bases). The CDR3 is 14 amino acids. The V end was cut by 0 bases, the J end by 5 bases, with 11 bases between. CDR1 is SGHNT and CDR2 is YYREEE in the germline V gene (reference sequence). The chain's CDR3 is CASSLEIGGETQYF. The CDR3 nucleotides read TGTGCCAGCAGCTTGGAAATAGGGGGTGAGACCCAGTACTTC.

The chain is built from TRBV20-1 and TRBJ2-3, with D possibly being TRBD1 (7 bases). CDR3 length: 14 residues. V lost 6 bases to trimming and J lost 0 bases, with 13 bases between them. Germline-derived CDR1 and CDR2 are DFQATT and SNEGSKA (reference sequence). The DNA of the CDR3 is TGCAGTGCCAGGAGGGGGCCTAGCACAGATACGCAGTATTTT. It is translated as CSARRGPSTDTQYF.

The rearrangement joins TRBV6-1 to TRBJ2-1, with D possibly TRBD2 on 6 matching bases. Per the germline V gene, CDR1 is MNHNS and CDR2 is SASEGT. Trimming took 1 base from V and 2 from J, leaving 12 bases between them. The CDR3 is made up of 16 amino acids. The CDR3 region is CASSEEGRPPYNEQFF. In DNA, the CDR3 is TGTGCCAGCAGTGAAGAGGGGAGGCCGCCCTACAATGAGCAGTTCTTC.

The V gene is TRBV7-2, the J gene TRBJ2-1, with 8 bases identical to TRBD2. Germline V CDR1 and CDR2: SGHTA, FQGNSA. The CDR3 has 13 amino acids. With V trimmed by 8 bases and J by 3 bases, 3 bases remained unmatched. The CDR3 nucleotides are TGTGCCAGCCGAAGCGGGAGCTACAATGAGCAGTTCTTC. The encoded protein is CASRSGSYNEQFF.

The rearrangement joins TRBV19 to TRBJ2-4, with D possibly being TRBD2 (5 bases). The germline gives CDR1 LNHDA, CDR2 SQIVND (reference sequence). This CDR3 comprises 13 residues. V lost 5 bases and J 1 base, leaving 6 bases between the germline ends. This CDR3 is CASSGEAKNIQYF. CDR3 nucleotides: TGTGCCAGTAGTGGGGAGGCCAAAAACATTCAGTACTTC.

The chain uses TRBV12-3 or TRBV12-4 and TRBJ1-1, with 8 bases aligning to TRBD1. V lost 7 bases to trimming and J lost 4 bases; unmatched junction nucleotides: 5. The CDR3 totals 13 residues. The CDR3 sequence: CASTSDRGTEAFF. The CDR3 nucleotides read TGTGCCAGCACCAGCGACAGGGGCACTGAAGCTTTCTTT.

This rearrangement joins TRBV27 to TRBJ1-2, with D tentatively TRBD1 (5 bases). Deletions cut 5 bases from V and 0 bases from J, with 19 bases between. Per the germline V gene, CDR1 is MNHEY and CDR2 is SMNVEV (reference sequence). The CDR3 has 17 residues. The CDR3 sequence is CASSPSVWDGANYGYTF. The CDR3 DNA sequence: TGTGCCAGCAGTCCCTCGGTTTGGGACGGAGCTAACTATGGCTACACCTTC.

This clonotype is a singleton in its sample. The V and J genes are TRBV6-6 and TRBJ2-5, with 11 nucleotides matching TRBD2. The J segment lost 2 bases and the V segment lost 1 base, leaving 3 bases of the junction unmatched. This CDR3 is 16 amino acids long. CDR1 is MNHNY and CDR2 is SVGAGI in the germline V gene (reference sequence). This CDR3 reads CASSYFLAGGQETQYF. In DNA, the CDR3 is TGTGCCAGCAGTTACTTTCTAGCGGGGGGACAAGAGACCCAGTACTTC.

This chain uses TRBV5-1 with TRBJ2-1; maybe TRBD2 (6 bases). This CDR3 region has 16 residues. Germline CDR1 is SGHRS and CDR2 is YFSETQ. The ends were cut back, 4 bases at V and 4 bases at J, with 18 bases in the middle. CDR3 nucleotides: TGCGCCAGCAGCCCGGAAGGGACTGTAAATTACAATGAGCAGTTCTTC. It specifies CASSPEGTVNYNEQFF.